The 8 T cell receptor beta chains below were found in one sample sequenced in a study of T cells in localized non-small cell lung cancer (TCRdb year 2020). Receptor libraries were prepared by the immunoSEQ multiplex PCR assay. TCRdb took over this immuneACCESS table, retaining in-frame rearrangements with V and J assigned. Such tables are incomplete; in checked studies, under half of the missing clones stem from an unresolved V gene, and the remainder is unexplained. The sample table contains 45,000 to 55,000 clones; only one count was recorded for about nine tenths of them. The ten largest account for 15% to 20% of the sample. This sample comprised peripheral blood, obtained before any cancer treatment. These receptors were collected from a male donor at least 60 years old with stage III squamous cell lung carcinoma.

The chain has TRBV6-5 and TRBJ1-5; D gene unclear. Looked up from germline, CDR1 is MNHEY and CDR2 is SVGAGI. The CDR3 consists of 15 residues. V was shortened by 0 bases and J by 0 bases, with 6 bases between the two germline ends. CDR3 nucleotides: TGTGCCAGCAGTTACTCGATTACTAGCAATCAGCCCCAGCATTTT. This encodes CASSYSITSNQPQHF.

The chain combines TRBV7-6 with TRBJ2-5, with D perhaps TRBD1 (6 bases). Trimming removed 4 bases at V and 5 bases at J, with 17 bases between. Germline V gives CDR1 SGHVS, CDR2 FNYEAQ. This CDR3 region has 15 residues. CDR3 nucleotides: TGTGCCAGCAGCTACCTACAGGGTTTCGCCGAGACCCAGTACTTC. Its protein is CASSYLQGFAETQYF.

V is TRBV5-4 and J is TRBJ2-3; no definite D call. Trimming cost V 0 bases and J 4 bases, with 6 bases left between them. The germline CDR1 and CDR2 sequences are SGHNT and YYREEE (reference sequence). CDR3 length: 13 amino acids. The CDR3 reads CASSLEPADTQYF. The DNA for the CDR3 is TGTGCCAGCAGCTTGGAACCCGCAGATACGCAGTATTTT.

This rearrangement joins TRBV21-1 to TRBJ2-7. TRBV21-1 is assigned pseudogene status. The CDR3 has 9 amino acids. The CDR3 loop is CASGYEQYF. The CDR3 DNA is TGTGCCAGCGGGTACGAGCAGTACTTC.

This rearrangement joins TRBV28 to TRBJ1-2, with TRBD1 identical over 9 bases. Trimming at V came to 5 bases and at J to 8 bases, leaving 18 bases not matched to a gene. The CDR3 sequence is 17 residues long. Germline CDR1 reads MDHEN; CDR2 reads SYDVKM. The CDR3 nucleotides read TGTGCCAGCAGTCCGCGGACAGGGGCGTTTGGGGGTTACGGCTACACCTTC. Its translation is CASSPRTGAFGGYGYTF.

The CDR3 region is CASSLGAGVSSYNEQFF. DNA for the CDR3: TGTGCCAGCAGCTTAGGCGCGGGGGTTAGCTCCTACAATGAGCAGTTCTTC. The J gene is TRBJ2-1, the V gene TRBV7-2, with 7 positions matching TRBD2. The CDR3 is 17 amino acids. The V gene end was trimmed by 1 base and the J gene end by 0 bases; junction bases not matched to a gene: 6. CDR1 is SGHTA, CDR2 FQGNSA, per germline.

The chain has TRBV19 and TRBJ2-5, with TRBD1 matching over 9 bases. Germline V CDR1 and CDR2: LNHDA, SQIVND (reference sequence). The V gene end was trimmed by 4 bases and the J gene end by 2 bases; junction bases not matched to a gene: 5. This CDR3 has 15 amino acids. The CDR3 coding sequence is TGTGCCAGTAGTAAGGGACAGGGAAGTCAAGAGACCCAGTACTTC. Protein product: CASSKGQGSQETQYF.

J is TRBJ2-5 and V is TRBV15; tentatively, D is TRBD2 (5 bases). This CDR3 has 15 residues. The germline gives CDR1 LNHNV, CDR2 YYDKDF (reference sequence). V was pared by 0 bases and J by 5 bases, with 13 bases between. CDR3 coding DNA: TGTGCCACCAGCAGAGATCCGGGGTGGGTGGAGACCCAGTACTTC. It specifies CATSRDPGWVETQYF.